The source of this T cell receptor beta chain is a study of long-term antiretroviral therapy in people with HIV. The study's findings and limits: Transplant donor controls retained higher diversity, though diversity increased after ART.

In regard to this clone: Its antigen remains unidentified.

They ran version v3.0 of the immunoSEQ assay at survey level. Sequencing was performed with immunoSEQ multiplex PCR; in TCRdb, only in-frame clones are kept and a portion is missing. There are tens of thousands of clones in the sample; 90% to 95% occur only once, and 6.5% to 10% lies in the top ten. Germline CDR1 is SQVTM and CDR2 is ANQGSEA. Between the trimmed V and J ends, which lost 2 bases and 8 bases, there was a span of 10 bases. The CDR3 covers 12 residues. The chain employs TRBV29-1 and TRBJ2-1; D uncertain. Source: unsorted PBMCs, taken 6 to 6.5 years after starting antiretroviral therapy. The sequence was collected from a young man with HIV. Here the CDR3 reads CSVEFAWDEQFF. The CDR3 DNA is TGCAGCGTTGAATTCGCTTGGGATGAGCAGTTCTTC.